This T cell receptor beta chain was sequenced in a study of OX40 agonist ivuxolimab in advanced cancers. TCRdb's table, derived via immunoSEQ multiplex PCR, lists solely in-frame clones and lacks some. The sample contains approximately 68,000 clones, around 90% of which appear only once. The CDR3 extends over 15 amino acids. V lost 1 base and J 4 bases, leaving 13 bases between the germline ends. Looked up from germline, CDR1 is SGHNT and CDR2 is YENEEA. The J gene is TRBJ1-2, the V gene TRBV11-3, with TRBD1 as a possible D gene (5 bases). Sequenced here: CD4+ or CD8+ T cells sorted from blood, sampled in a trial of the OX40 agonist ivuxolimab. The source is an adult with an advanced solid tumor such as melanoma, head and neck, liver or kidney cancer. CDR3 protein: CASSLVQGTGYGYTF. CDR3 DNA: TGTGCCAGCAGCTTAGTTCAGGGAACGGGCTATGGCTACACCTTC.